This T cell receptor (beta chain) was observed in a study of Graves' ophthalmopathy and Graves' hyperthyroidism. From RNA, the CDR3 regions of TCR beta chains were amplified and sequenced. RT-PCR was first run with HTBI primers, then multiplex PCR in a second round. TCRdb recomputed calls from the multiplex PCR reads with MiXCR, one row per CDR3 protein. The data contain 450,000 or so distinct CDR3 sequences, about an eighth of them singletons. V lost 6 bases, J lost 2 bases, and 4 bases stayed unmatched. Germline loops: CDR1 MNHEY, CDR2 SMNVEV (reference sequence). CDR3 length: 14 amino acids. The source material was blood. V and J are TRBV27 and TRBJ1-2; 9 bases line up with TRBD1. This TCR was recovered from a woman aged 25 to 39 with Graves' ophthalmopathy. CDR3 sequence (DNA): TGTGCCAGCAGGGGACAGGGTTTCAACTATGGCTACACCTTC. Its protein is CASRGQGFNYGYTF.